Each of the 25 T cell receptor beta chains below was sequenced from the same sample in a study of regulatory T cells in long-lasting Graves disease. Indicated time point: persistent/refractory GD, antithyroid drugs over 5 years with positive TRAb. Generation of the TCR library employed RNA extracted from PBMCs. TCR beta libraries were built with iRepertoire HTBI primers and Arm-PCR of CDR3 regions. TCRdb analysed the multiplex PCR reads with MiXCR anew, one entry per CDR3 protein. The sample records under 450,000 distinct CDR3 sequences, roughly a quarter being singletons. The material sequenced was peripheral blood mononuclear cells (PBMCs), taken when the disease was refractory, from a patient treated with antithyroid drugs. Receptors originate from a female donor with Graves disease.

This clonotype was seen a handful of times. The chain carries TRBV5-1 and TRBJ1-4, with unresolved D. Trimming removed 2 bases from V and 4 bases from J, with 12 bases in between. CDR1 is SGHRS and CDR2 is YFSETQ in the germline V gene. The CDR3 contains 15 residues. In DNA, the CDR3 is TGCGCCAGCAGCTTTAATACAGCGAATAATGAAAAACTGTTTTTT. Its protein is CASSFNTANNEKLFF.

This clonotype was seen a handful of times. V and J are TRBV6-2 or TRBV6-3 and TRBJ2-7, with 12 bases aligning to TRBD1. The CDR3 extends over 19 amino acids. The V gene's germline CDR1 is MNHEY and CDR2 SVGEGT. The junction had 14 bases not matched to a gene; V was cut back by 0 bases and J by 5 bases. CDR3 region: CASSYSTRDRGRRIDEQYF. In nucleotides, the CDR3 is TGTGCCAGCAGTTACTCAACTCGGGACAGGGGGCGCAGGATTGACGAGCAGTACTTC.

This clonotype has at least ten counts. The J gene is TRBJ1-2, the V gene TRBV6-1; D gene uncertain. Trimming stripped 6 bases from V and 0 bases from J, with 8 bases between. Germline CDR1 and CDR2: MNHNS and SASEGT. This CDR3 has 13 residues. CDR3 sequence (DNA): TGTGCCAGCAGGTGGACTGCTAACTATGGCTACACCTTC. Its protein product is CASRWTANYGYTF.

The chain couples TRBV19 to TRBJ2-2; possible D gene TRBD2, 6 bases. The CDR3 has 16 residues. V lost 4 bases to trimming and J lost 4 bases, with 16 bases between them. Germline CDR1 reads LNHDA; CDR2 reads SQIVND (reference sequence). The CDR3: CASSTGTLRLTGELFF. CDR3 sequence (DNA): TGTGCCAGTAGTACCGGGACTCTCCGACTCACCGGGGAGCTGTTTTTT.

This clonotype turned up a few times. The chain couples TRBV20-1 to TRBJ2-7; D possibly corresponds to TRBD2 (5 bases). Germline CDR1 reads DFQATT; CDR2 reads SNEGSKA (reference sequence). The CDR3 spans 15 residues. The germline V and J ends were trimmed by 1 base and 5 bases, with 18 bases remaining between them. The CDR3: CSARGRRDPLDEQYF. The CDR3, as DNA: TGCAGTGCTAGAGGGCGACGGGATCCCCTAGACGAGCAGTACTTC.

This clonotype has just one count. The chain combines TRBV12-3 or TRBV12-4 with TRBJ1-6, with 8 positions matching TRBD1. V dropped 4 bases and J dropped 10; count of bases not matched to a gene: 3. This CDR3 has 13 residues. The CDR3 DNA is TGTGCCAGCAGTTGGACAGGGCTGTCACCCCTCCACTTT. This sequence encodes CASSWTGLSPLHF.

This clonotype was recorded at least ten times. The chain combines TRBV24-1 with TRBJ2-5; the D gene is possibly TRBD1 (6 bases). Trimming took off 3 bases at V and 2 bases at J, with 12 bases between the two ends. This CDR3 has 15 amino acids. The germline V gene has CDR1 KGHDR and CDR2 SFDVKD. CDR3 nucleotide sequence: TGTGCCACCAGTGATAGAAGGACAGCTCAAGAGACCCAGTACTTC. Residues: CATSDRRTAQETQYF.

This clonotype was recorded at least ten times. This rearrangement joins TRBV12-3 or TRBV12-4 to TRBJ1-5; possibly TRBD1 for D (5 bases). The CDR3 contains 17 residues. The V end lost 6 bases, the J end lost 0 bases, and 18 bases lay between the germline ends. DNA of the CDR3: TGTGCCAGCAGCTCGGGGGTAGGCGCCTATAGCAATCAGCCCCAGCATTTT. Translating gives CASSSGVGAYSNQPQHF.

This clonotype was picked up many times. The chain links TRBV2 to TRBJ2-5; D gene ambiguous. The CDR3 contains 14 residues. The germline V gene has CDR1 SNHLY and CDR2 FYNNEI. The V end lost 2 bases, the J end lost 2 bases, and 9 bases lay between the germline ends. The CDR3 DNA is TGTGCCAGCAGTGAACGCTTGATTCAAGAGACCCAGTACTTC. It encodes CASSERLIQETQYF.

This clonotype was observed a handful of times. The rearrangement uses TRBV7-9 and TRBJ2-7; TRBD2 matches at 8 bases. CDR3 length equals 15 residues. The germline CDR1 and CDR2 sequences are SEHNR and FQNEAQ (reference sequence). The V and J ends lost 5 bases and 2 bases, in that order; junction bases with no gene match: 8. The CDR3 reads CASSLSLAVTYEQYF. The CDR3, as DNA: TGTGCCAGCAGCCTGTCACTAGCGGTGACCTACGAGCAGTACTTC.

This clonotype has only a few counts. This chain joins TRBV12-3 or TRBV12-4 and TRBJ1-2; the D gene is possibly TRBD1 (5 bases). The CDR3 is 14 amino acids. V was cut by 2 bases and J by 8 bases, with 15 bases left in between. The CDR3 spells CASSLYVNRGGYTF. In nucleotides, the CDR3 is TGTGCCAGCAGTTTATATGTCAACCGGGGGGGCTACACCTTC.

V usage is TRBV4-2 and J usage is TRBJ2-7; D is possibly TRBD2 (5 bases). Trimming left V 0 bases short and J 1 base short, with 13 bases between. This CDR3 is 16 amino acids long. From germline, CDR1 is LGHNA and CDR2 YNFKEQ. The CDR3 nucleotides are TGTGCCAGCAGCCAAGACGTTGGAGGAGGATCCTACGAGCAGTACTTC. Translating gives CASSQDVGGGSYEQYF.

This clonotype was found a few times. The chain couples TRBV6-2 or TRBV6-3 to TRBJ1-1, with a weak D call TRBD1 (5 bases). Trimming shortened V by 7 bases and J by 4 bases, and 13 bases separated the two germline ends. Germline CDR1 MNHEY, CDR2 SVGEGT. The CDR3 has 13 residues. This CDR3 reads CASTLRGGTEAFF. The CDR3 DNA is TGTGCCAGCACCCTTCGGGGGGGCACTGAAGCTTTCTTT.

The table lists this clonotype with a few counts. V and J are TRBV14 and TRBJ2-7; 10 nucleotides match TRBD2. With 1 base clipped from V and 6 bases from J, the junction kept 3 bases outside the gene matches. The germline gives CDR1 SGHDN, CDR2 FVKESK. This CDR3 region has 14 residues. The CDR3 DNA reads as TGTGCCAGCAGCCAAGCATTAGCGGGAGGCGAGCAGTACTTC. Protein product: CASSQALAGGEQYF.

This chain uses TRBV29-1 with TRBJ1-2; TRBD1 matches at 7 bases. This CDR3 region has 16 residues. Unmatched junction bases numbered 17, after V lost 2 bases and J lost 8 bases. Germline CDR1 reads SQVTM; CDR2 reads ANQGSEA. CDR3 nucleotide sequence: TGCAGCGTTGAACCGTTATCGACAGGGCGCCGTCAAGGCTACACCTTC. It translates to CSVEPLSTGRRQGYTF.

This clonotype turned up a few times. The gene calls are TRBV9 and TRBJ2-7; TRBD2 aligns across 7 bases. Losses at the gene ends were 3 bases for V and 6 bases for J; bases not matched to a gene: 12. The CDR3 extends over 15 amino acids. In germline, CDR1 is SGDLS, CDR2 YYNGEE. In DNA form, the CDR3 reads TGTGCCAGCAGCGCAGGACTAGTGCGTTCGGGCGAGCAGTACTTC. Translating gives CASSAGLVRSGEQYF.

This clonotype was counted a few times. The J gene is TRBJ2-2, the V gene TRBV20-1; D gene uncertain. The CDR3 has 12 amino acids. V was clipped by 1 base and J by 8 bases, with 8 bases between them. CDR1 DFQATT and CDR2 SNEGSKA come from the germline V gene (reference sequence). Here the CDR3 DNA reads TGCAGTGCTAGAGCAGACCTAGGGGAGCTGTTTTTT. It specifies CSARADLGELFF.

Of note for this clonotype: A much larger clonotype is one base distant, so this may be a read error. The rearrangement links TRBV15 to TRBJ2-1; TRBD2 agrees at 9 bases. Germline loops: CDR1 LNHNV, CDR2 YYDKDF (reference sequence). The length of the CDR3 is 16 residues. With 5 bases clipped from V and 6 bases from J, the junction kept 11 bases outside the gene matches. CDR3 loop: CATSPRGSGRFNEQFF. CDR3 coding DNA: TGTGCCACCAGCCCCCGGGGTAGCGGGAGATTCAATGAGCAGTTCTTC.

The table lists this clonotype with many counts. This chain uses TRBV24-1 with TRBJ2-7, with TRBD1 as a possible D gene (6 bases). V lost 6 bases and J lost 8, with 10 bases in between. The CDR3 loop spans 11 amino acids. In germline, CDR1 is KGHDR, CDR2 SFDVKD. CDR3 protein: CATSYREKQYF. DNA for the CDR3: TGTGCCACCAGTTACAGGGAGAAGCAGTACTTC.

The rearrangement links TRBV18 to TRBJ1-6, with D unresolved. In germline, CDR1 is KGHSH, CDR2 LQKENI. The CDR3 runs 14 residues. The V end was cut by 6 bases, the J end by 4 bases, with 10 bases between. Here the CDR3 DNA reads TGTGCCAGCTCTGCCTCGAATTATAATTCACCCCTCCACTTT. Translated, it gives CASSASNYNSPLHF. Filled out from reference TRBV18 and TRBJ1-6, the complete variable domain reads NAGVMQNPRHLVRRRGQEARLRCSPMKGHSHVYWYRQLPEEGLKFMVYLQKENIIDESGMPKERFSAEFPKEGPSILRIQQVVRGDSAAYFCASSASNYNSPLHFGNGTRLTVT.

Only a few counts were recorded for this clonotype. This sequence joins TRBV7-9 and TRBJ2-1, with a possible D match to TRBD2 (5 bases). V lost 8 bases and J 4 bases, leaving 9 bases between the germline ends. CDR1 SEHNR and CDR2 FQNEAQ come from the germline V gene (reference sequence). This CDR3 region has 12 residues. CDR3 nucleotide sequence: TGTGCCAGCGTCACGGGATACAATGAGCAGTTCTTC. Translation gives CASVTGYNEQFF.

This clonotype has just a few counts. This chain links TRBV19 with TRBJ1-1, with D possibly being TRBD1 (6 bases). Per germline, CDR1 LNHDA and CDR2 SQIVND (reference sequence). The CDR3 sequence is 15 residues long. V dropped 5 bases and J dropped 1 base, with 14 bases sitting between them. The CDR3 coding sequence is TGTGCCAGTAGTGTGACAGGTGCCGGGAACACTGAAGCTTTCTTT. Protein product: CASSVTGAGNTEAFF.

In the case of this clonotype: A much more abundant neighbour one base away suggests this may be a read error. In DNA, the CDR3 is TGTGCCAACAGTTCGAGTGGGGCAGGGGGCGCGAACTATGGCTACACCTTC. Its translation: CANSSSGAGGANYGYTF. The chain has TRBV27 and TRBJ1-2; 8 positions match TRBD1. CDR1 is MNHEY and CDR2 is SMNVEV in the germline V gene (reference sequence). The CDR3 has 17 residues.

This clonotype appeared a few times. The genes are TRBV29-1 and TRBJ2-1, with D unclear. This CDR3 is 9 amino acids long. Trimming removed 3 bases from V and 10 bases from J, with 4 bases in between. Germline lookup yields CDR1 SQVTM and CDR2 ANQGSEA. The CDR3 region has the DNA TGCAGCGTTGATACAGAGCAGTTCTTC. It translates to CSVDTEQFF.

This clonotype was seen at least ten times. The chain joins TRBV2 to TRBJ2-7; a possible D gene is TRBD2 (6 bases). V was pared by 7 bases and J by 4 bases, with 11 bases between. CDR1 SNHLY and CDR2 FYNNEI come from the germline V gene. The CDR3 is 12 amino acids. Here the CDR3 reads CASIASAYEQYF. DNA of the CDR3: TGTGCCAGCATCGCTAGCGCATACGAGCAGTACTTC.